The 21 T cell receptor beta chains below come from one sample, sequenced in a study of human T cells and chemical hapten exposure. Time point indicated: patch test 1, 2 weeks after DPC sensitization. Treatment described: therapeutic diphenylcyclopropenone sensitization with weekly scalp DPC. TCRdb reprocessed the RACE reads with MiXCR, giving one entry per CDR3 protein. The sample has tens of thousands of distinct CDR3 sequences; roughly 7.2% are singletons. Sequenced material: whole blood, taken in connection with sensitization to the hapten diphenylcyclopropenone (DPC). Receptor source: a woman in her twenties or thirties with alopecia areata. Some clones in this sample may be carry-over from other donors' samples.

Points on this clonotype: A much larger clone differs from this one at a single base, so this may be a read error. The CDR3 bases are TGTGTCAGCAGCGCGGGACAGGGAAGGGACTATGGCTACACCTTC. It codes for CVSSAGQGRDYGYTF. This chain links TRBV9 with TRBJ1-2; 9 nucleotides agree with TRBD1. The CDR3 is 15 amino acids. Germline V CDR1 and CDR2: SGDLS, YYNGEE.

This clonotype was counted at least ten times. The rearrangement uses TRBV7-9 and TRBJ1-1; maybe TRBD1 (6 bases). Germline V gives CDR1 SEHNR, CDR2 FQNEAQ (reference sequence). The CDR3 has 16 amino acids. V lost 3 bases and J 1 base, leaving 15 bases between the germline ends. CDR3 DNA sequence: TGTGCCAGCAGCTTTGGCAGGGGAGGGACGAACACTGAAGCTTTCTTT. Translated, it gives CASSFGRGGTNTEAFF.

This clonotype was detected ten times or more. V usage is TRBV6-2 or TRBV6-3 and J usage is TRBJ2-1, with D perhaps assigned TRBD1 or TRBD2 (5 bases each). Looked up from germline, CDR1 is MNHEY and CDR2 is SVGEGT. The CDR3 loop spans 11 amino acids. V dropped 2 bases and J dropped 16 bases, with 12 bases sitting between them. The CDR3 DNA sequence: TGTGCCAGCAGTTACGGGGGACCCCCTTTCTTC. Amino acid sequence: CASSYGGPPFF.

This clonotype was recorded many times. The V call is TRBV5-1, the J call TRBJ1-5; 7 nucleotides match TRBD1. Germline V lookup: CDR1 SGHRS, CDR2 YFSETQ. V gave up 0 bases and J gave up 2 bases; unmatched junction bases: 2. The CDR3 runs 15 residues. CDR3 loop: CASSLEGAGNQPQHF. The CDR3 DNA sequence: TGCGCCAGCAGCTTGGAGGGGGCGGGCAATCAGCCCCAGCATTTT.

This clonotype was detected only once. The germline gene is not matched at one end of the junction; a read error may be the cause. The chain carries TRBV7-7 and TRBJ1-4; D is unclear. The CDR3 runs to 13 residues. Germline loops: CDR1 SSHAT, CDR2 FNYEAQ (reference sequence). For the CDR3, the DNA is TGTGCTAGCAGCTCCGACCAAGATGAAAAACTGTTTTTT. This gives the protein CASSSDQDEKLFF.

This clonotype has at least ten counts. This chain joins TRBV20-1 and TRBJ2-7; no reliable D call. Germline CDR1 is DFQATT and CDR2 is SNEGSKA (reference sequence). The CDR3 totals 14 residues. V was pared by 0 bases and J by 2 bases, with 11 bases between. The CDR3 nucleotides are TGCAGTGCTAGAGATATGGCAGCAACCTACGAGCAGTACTTC. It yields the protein CSARDMAATYEQYF.

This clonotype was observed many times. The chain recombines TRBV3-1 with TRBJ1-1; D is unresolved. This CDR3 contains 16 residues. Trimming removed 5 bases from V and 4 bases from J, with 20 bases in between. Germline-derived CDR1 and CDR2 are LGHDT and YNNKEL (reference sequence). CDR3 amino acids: CASSLGARSRFTEAFF. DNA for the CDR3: TGTGCCAGCAGCTTGGGAGCCCGTTCCCGTTTCACTGAAGCTTTCTTT.

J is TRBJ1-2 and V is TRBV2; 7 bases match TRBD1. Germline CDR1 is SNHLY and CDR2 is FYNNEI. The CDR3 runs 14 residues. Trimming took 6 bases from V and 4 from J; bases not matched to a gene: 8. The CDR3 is CASRIQGLSYGYTF. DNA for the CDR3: TGTGCCAGCAGGATACAGGGGTTGAGCTATGGCTACACCTTC.

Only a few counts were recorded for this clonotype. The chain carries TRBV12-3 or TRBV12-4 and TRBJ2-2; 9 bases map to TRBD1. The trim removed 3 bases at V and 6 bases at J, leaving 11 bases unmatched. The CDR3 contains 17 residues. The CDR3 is CASSFLGDRVTAGELFF. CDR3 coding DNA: TGTGCCAGCAGTTTTCTGGGGGACAGGGTGACCGCCGGGGAGCTGTTTTTT.

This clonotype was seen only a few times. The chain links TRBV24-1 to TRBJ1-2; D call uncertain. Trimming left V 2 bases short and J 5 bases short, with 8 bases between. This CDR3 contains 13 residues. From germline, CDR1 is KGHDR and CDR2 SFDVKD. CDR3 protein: CATSDSTTYGYTF. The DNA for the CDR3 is TGTGCCACCAGTGATTCAACTACTTATGGCTACACCTTC.

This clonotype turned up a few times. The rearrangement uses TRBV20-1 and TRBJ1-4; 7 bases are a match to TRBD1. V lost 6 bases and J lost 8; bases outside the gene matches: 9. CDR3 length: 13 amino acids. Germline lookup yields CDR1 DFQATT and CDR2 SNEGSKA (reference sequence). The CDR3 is CSAKGQYNEKLFF. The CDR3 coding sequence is TGCAGTGCAAAGGGACAGTATAACGAAAAACTGTTTTTT.

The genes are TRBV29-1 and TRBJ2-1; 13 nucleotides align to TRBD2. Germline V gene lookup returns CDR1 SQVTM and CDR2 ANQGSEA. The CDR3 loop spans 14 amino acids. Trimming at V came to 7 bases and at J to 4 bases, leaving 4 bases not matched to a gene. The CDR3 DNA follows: TGCAGCGCCTCACTAGCGGGGGGGTACAATGAGCAGTTCTTC. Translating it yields CSASLAGGYNEQFF.

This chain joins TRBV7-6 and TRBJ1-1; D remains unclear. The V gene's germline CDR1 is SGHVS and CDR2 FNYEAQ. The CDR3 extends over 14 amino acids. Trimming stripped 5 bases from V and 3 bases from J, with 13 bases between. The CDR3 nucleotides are TGTGCCAGCAGCGCCGCCCCGAGGGACACTGAAGCTTTCTTT. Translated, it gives CASSAAPRDTEAFF.

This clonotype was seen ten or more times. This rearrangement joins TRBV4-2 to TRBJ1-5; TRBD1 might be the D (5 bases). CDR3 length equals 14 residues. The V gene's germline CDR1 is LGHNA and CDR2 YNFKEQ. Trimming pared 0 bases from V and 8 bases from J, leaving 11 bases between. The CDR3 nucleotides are TGTGCCAGCAGCCAAGAGAGGGCAGGGAAGCCCCAGCATTTT. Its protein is CASSQERAGKPQHF.

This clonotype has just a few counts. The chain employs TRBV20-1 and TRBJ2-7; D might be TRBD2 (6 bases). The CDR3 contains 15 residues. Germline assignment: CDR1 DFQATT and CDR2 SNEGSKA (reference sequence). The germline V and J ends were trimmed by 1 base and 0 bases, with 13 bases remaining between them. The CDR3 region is CSARAPGLSSYEQYF. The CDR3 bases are TGCAGTGCTAGAGCTCCGGGACTCTCCTCCTACGAGCAGTACTTC.

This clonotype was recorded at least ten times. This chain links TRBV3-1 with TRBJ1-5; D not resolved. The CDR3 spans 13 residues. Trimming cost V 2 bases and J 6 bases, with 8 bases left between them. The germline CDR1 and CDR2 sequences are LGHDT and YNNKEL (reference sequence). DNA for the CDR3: TGTGCCAGCAGCCAATTCTTGGGTCAGCCCCAGCATTTT. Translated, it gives CASSQFLGQPQHF.

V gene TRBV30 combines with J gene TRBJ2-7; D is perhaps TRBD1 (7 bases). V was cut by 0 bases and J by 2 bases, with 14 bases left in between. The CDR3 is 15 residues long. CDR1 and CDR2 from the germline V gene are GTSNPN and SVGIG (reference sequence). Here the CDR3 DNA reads TGTGCCTGGAGTGTACATACAGGGGAGGCCTACGAGCAGTACTTC. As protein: CAWSVHTGEAYEQYF. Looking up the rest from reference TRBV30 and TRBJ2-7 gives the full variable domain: SQTIHQWPATLVQPVGSPLSLECTVEGTSNPNLYWYRQAAGRGLQLLFYSVGIGQISSEVPQNLSASRPQDRQFILSSKKLLLSDSGFYLCAWSVHTGEAYEQYFGPGTRLTVT.

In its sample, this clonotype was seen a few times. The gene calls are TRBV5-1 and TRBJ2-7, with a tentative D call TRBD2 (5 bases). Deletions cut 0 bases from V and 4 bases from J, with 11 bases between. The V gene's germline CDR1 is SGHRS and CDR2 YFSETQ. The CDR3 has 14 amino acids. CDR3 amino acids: CASSLEAAVYEQYF. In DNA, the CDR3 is TGCGCCAGCAGCTTGGAAGCGGCTGTTTACGAGCAGTACTTC.

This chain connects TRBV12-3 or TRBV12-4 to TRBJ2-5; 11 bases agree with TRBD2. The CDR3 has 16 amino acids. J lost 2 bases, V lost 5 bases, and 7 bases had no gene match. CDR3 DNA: TGTGCCAGCAGTCCGATGACTAGCGGGGAACAAGAGACCCAGTACTTC. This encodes CASSPMTSGEQETQYF.

The CDR3 nucleotides read TGTGCCAGCAGCTTATACGCAGGGCGTACCTTGAACACTGAAGCTTTCTTT. This codes for CASSLYAGRTLNTEAFF. V is TRBV13 and J is TRBJ1-1, with D perhaps matching TRBD1 (5 bases). CDR1 is PRHDT, CDR2 FYEKMQ, per germline (reference sequence). The germline V and J ends were trimmed by 2 bases and 0 bases, with 16 bases remaining between them. The CDR3 length is 17 residues.

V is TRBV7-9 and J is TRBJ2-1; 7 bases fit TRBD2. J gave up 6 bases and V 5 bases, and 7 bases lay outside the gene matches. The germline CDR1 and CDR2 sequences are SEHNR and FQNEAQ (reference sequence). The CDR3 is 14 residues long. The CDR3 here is CASSLNGGTNEQFF. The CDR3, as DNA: TGTGCCAGCAGCCTAAACGGGGGGACCAATGAGCAGTTCTTC.